A single T cell receptor (beta chain) is shown here with its context. Its target is not known. The data derive from a study of cytomegalovirus exposure and HLA in healthy donors. Study-wide context: Researchers found that around 80% of 350 to 500 genotyped donors fell within the Caucasian-associated ancestry cluster.

Regarding the study as a whole: It was reportedly the case that the classifier diagnosed cytomegalovirus status with high specificity and sensitivity. For TCR beta chains, V- and J-gene trimming was later linked to a missense DCLRE1C variant. The authors reported that TCR beta sequences could predict HLA-A and HLA-B alleles. These predictions were accurate for most subjects in the first cohort.

Germline lookup yields CDR1 SEHNR and CDR2 FQNEAQ (reference sequence). This CDR3 has 13 residues. V was shortened by 5 bases and J by 1 base, with 8 bases between the two germline ends. This PCR relied on a set of 60 Vbeta primers and 13 Jbeta primers. Sequencing was performed with immunoSEQ multiplex PCR; in TCRdb, only in-frame clones are kept and a portion is missing. The data contain around 95,000 clones, 74% of them singletons. This TCR came from a male donor in good health and CMV-seronegative. Sequenced sample: PBMCs. This chain joins TRBV7-9 and TRBJ1-1; D not resolved. This CDR3 is CASSPSSNTEAFF. In DNA form, the CDR3 reads TGTGCCAGCAGCCCGTCGTCGAACACTGAAGCTTTCTTT.